The source of this T cell receptor beta chain is a study of beta chain features in type 1 diabetes. Study at large: Patient and healthy donor groups were alike in age, gender and cell yields. The study, taken as a whole, reports: All four CD4+ subsets from Type 1 diabetes patients carried moderately but significantly shorter TCRB CDR3s.

The isolated RNA, all of it, was reverse transcribed, so expressed TCRB transcripts were what got sequenced. The protocol was immunoSEQ multiplex PCR, while the TCRdb copy is restricted to in-frame clones and leaves out a portion. The data hold around 97,000 clones, with 25% to 35% observed a single time. This clone was recorded once. Its specificity is not known. The receptor was derived from a woman aged 18-30 years with type 1 diabetes. Sequencing was performed on central memory CD4+ T cells from blood.

CDR3 DNA: TGTGCCAGTAGTACCAGCAGGGGAATCTATCAGCCCCAGCATTTT. Translated: CASSTSRGIYQPQHF. The genes are TRBV19 and TRBJ1-5, with a tentative D call TRBD1 (6 bases). V was cut by 4 bases and J by 5 bases, with 15 bases left in between. The germline V gene encodes CDR1 LNHDA and CDR2 SQIVND (reference sequence). CDR3 length equals 15 residues.